These 8 T cell receptor beta chains were all obtained from the same sample, sequenced in a study of shared clonotypes between healthy human individuals. Profiled with immunoSEQ multiplex PCR; TCRdb holds only in-frame clones, not every one. The sample has roughly 2.4 million clones; about 94% are singletons. Sample: naive CD4+ T cells sorted from blood. As to subset: CD45RA+ positively selected. These receptors were collected from a man aged 18 to 29 in good health.

The J gene is TRBJ2-2, the V gene TRBV7-6; no definite D call. Trimming shortened V by 5 bases and J by 1 base, and 5 bases separated the two germline ends. There are 13 residues in the CDR3. Germline CDR1 is SGHVS and CDR2 is FNYEAQ. DNA of the CDR3: TGTGCCAGCAGCCGAATGAACACCGGGGAGCTGTTTTTT. Amino acid sequence: CASSRMNTGELFF. The full variable domain, rest sourced from reference TRBV7-6 and TRBJ2-2, is GAGVSQSPRYKVTKRGQDVALRCDPISGHVSLYWYRQALGQGPEFLTYFNYEAQQDKSGLPNDRFSAERPEGSISTLTIQRTEQRDSAMYRCASSRMNTGELFFGEGSRLTVL.

The rearrangement links TRBV13 to TRBJ2-7; unclear D gene. CDR3 length equals 13 residues. Deletions cut 0 bases from V and 0 bases from J, with 3 bases between. Germline-derived CDR1 and CDR2 are PRHDT and FYEKMQ (reference sequence). In DNA form, the CDR3 reads TGTGCCAGCAGCTTAGGTAGCTCCTACGAGCAGTACTTC. Its translation is CASSLGSSYEQYF. Full variable domain (missing parts from reference TRBV13 and TRBJ2-7): AAGVIQSPRHLIKEKRETATLKCYPIPRHDTVYWYQQGPGQDPQFLISFYEKMQSDKGSIPDRFSAQQFSDYHSELNMSSLELGDSALYFCASSLGSSYEQYFGPGTRLTVT.

The chain has TRBV28 and TRBJ1-2; D gene uncertain. The ends were cut back, 4 bases at V and 8 bases at J, with 14 bases in the middle. The germline V gene has CDR1 MDHEN and CDR2 SYDVKM. CDR3 length: 13 residues. The DNA of the CDR3 is TGTGCCAGCAGTTCGTCCCCGGAAGGCGGCTACACCTTC. As protein: CASSSSPEGGYTF.

Of note for this clone: The junction departs from germline at one end; a sequencing error may be responsible. The chain's CDR3 is CASSLARGGEQYF. In DNA, the CDR3 is TGTGCTAGCAGCTTAGCCCGGGGCGGCGAGCAGTACTTC. The genes are TRBV7-7 and TRBJ2-7; D is possibly TRBD1 or TRBD2 (5 bases each). CDR3 size: 13 residues. Germline CDR1 and CDR2: SSHAT and FNYEAQ (reference sequence).

About this clone: The sample has other DNA sequences that encode this CDR3 too. V usage is TRBV5-1 and J usage is TRBJ2-5, with 8 bases matching TRBD2. The junction had 3 bases not matched to a gene; V was cut back by 3 bases and J by 5 bases. The germline V gene encodes CDR1 SGHRS and CDR2 YFSETQ. The CDR3 loop spans 13 amino acids. CDR3 in amino acids: CASSSGGAETQYF. CDR3 nucleotides: TGCGCCAGCAGCTCGGGGGGGGCTGAGACCCAGTACTTC.

The V and J genes are TRBV30 and TRBJ1-2, with D perhaps TRBD1 (5 bases). CDR1 is GTSNPN and CDR2 is SVGIG in the germline V gene (reference sequence). The CDR3 is 13 amino acids. Trimming shortened V by 2 bases and J by 4 bases, and 11 bases separated the two germline ends. CDR3 region: CAWSLAGSYGYTF. CDR3 nucleotide sequence: TGTGCCTGGAGTTTGGCAGGGAGCTATGGCTACACCTTC.

This sequence joins TRBV5-1 and TRBJ1-1, with 8 bases matching TRBD1. Trimming removed 4 bases from V and 3 bases from J; junction bases left unmatched: 5. Per germline, CDR1 SGHRS and CDR2 YFSETQ. The CDR3 runs 14 residues. CDR3 sequence reads: CASSGGQGHTEAFF. For the CDR3, the DNA is TGCGCCAGCAGCGGTGGACAGGGTCACACTGAAGCTTTCTTT.

This clone came up once. The chain joins TRBV5-1 to TRBJ2-2; unclear D gene. The length of the CDR3 is 16 residues. Germline loops: CDR1 SGHRS, CDR2 YFSETQ. V dropped 0 bases and J dropped 0 bases, with 9 bases sitting between them. The CDR3 loop is CASSLVHKTNTGELFF. CDR3 bases: TGCGCCAGCAGCTTGGTTCACAAGACGAACACCGGGGAGCTGTTTTTT.